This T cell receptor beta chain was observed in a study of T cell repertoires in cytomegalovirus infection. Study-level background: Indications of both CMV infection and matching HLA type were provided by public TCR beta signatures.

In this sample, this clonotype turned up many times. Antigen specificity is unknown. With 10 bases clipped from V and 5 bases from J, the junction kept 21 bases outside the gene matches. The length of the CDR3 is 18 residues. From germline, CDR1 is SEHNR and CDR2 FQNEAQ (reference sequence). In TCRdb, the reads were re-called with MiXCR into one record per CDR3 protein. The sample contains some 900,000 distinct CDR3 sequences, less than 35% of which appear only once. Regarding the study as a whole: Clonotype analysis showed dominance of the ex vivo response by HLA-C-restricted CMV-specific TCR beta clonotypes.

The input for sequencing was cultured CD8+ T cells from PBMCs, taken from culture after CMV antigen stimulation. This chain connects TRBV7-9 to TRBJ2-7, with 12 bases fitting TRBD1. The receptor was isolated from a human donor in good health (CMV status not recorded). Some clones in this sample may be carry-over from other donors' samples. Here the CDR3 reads CATYAGGGQGAKVNEQYF. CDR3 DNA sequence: TGTGCCACCTACGCCGGAGGGGGACAGGGGGCTAAGGTCAACGAGCAGTACTTC.